This TCR beta chain was sequenced in a study of T cells in Graves' hyperthyroidism and ophthalmopathy. At the level of the study: Staff took peripheral blood when the initial diagnosis was made, before any treatment began.

Trimming left V 3 bases short and J 4 bases short, with 9 bases between. The germline gives CDR1 MNHNS, CDR2 SASEGT. The CDR3 consists of 13 residues. This clonotype was recorded at least ten times. Its antigen is unidentified. TCR beta CDR3 region amplification was performed from RNA transcripts. The HTBI primer set drove a first-round RT-PCR of the TCR CDR3. MiXCR, run by TCRdb on the multiplex PCR reads, gives a single entry per CDR3 protein. Altogether 500,000 or so distinct CDR3 sequences are present, roughly 15% being singletons, with the ten largest covering 15% to 20%. Overall study findings and caveats: Before onset, ophthalmopathy was predicted by the model a median about 6.2 months earlier.

The TCR sequence derives from a woman in her late teens or twenties with Graves' ophthalmopathy. Sequences were obtained from blood. The chain has TRBV6-1 and TRBJ1-2, with D unresolved. The CDR3 protein is CASSDGRFYGYTF. The CDR3 bases are TGTGCCAGCAGTGACGGGAGGTTCTATGGCTACACCTTC.